A selection of T cell receptor beta chains follows, all from one sample in a study of vaccination and CD4 T cells after COVID-19. TCRdb ran MiXCR on the PCR reads and lists one entry per CDR3 protein. Of 9,500 to 15,000 distinct CDR3 sequences in the sample, approximately 51% were seen once. These receptors are not linked to any known antigen. The sample was cultured CD4+ T cells from blood, taken after SARS-CoV-2 vaccination. The receptors come from a human donor with COVID-19. Each CDR3 is given without its conserved first and last residue. The D gene is left open where the match is weak.

v_call	d_call	j_call	cdr3_aa
TRBV7-4	TRBD2	TRBJ2-3	ASSSTPHRLAVHTQY
TRBV19	TRBD1	TRBJ2-3	ASSMRTGSSGTDTQY
TRBV20-1	.	TRBJ1-5	SAIRQSNQPQH
TRBV4-1	.	TRBJ2-2	ASSSRGNTGELF
TRBV7-8	TRBD2	TRBJ2-1	ASSSVRAGGWDEQF
TRBV18	.	TRBJ1-2	ASSPLQGGDYGYT
TRBV20-1	.	TRBJ2-5	SAARGAGETQY
TRBV19	.	TRBJ1-1	ASTLSFNTEAF
TRBV7-8	.	TRBJ1-4	ASSLLRGKKLF
TRBV7-9	TRBD1	TRBJ1-1	ASDTLVGQGILAF
TRBV11-1	.	TRBJ2-7	ASSLAQRYEQY
TRBV27	.	TRBJ2-7	GSSFSESSYEQY
TRBV24-1	.	TRBJ1-3	ATSDFPGTEISSGNTIY
TRBV9	TRBD2	TRBJ2-1	ASTTLGLADNEQF
TRBV7-2	TRBD1	TRBJ1-2	ASSGQQGYYGYT
TRBV27	TRBD1	TRBJ2-7	ASAYKPGQYYEQY
TRBV5-1	.	TRBJ2-7	ASSLLAGALYEQY
TRBV6-2/TRBV6-3	TRBD1	TRBJ2-5	ASRPGQGAISYQETQY
TRBV19	.	TRBJ1-5	ASSYRVVQPQH
TRBV20-1	TRBD1	TRBJ1-5	SARTGRRWDQPQH
TRBV19	.	TRBJ1-6	ASSIPTGGSPLH